This TCR beta chain was obtained from a study of OX40 agonist ivuxolimab in advanced cancers. Looking at the study overall: The dose-escalation cohort was roughly 84% male, with a mean age of about 58 years, ranging roughly 20 to 90.

Libraries were prepared by immunoSEQ multiplex PCR; TCRdb keeps only in-frame clonotypes and omits some of them. The sample lists approximately 50,000 clones; 87% were seen once. This CDR3 comprises 16 residues. With 5 bases clipped from V and 6 bases from J, the junction kept 11 bases outside the gene matches. CDR1 is LNHDA and CDR2 is SQIVND in the germline V gene (reference sequence). The material was CD4+ or CD8+ T cells sorted from blood, obtained in a trial of the OX40 agonist ivuxolimab. The chain employs TRBV19 and TRBJ2-3; 10 nucleotides agree with TRBD2. This TCR was sampled from an adult with an advanced solid tumor such as melanoma, head and neck, liver or kidney cancer. CDR3 residues: CASSGGLALGSDTQYF. The CDR3 DNA reads TGTGCCAGTAGTGGGGGACTAGCGTTAGGTTCGGATACGCAGTATTTT.